This record looks at one TCR beta chain sequence and its context. No antigen is known for it. Qualities for individual bases were not recorded, and no much larger clone is one base off. This entry is derived from a study of technical replicates of blood from a handful of donors (dated by TCRdb to 2016 to 2017). The germline ends are 9 bases apart after V is trimmed by 0 bases and J by 0 bases. The cysteine opens and the phenylalanine closes a CDR3 of 15 amino acids. Only CDR3 DNA is held: 45 bases, read in frame from base 1. Sequences SGHNT (CDR1) and YYREEE (CDR2) are obtained from the germline V gene (reference sequence). The library was produced with the immunoSEQ multiplex PCR assay. Entries here come from immuneACCESS through TCRdb and include only in-frame sequences with V and J called. Some clones fail to appear in such tables; in the studies checked, an unresolved V gene covers under half of the shortfall, and the cause of the remainder is unknown. The sample yields more than 65,000 clones; roughly nine tenths were counted once. The leading ten clones occupy approximately 0.39% of the sample.

The chain is made from TRBV5-4 and TRBJ1-2, and perhaps TRBD1 as D gene, on 5 matching bases. The sequenced sample was T cells isolated from PBMCs. This receptor was identified in a human donor in good health. The DNA is as follows: TGTGCCAGCAGCTTGGACAGGATAGCTAACTATGGCTACACCTTC. The translation is CASSLDRIANYGYTF.